This T cell receptor (beta chain) appears in the sequencing data of a study of T cells in Graves' hyperthyroidism and ophthalmopathy. From RNA transcripts, TCR beta CDR3 regions were amplified. TCR CDR3 underwent first-round RT-PCR with the HTBI primer set. TCRdb fed the multiplex PCR reads into MiXCR, producing one record per CDR3 protein. The profile shows a few hundred thousand distinct CDR3 sequences, more than 11% of them singletons. The ends lost 5 bases at V and 1 base at J; junction bases unmatched: 16. The CDR3 covers 17 residues. The germline CDR1 and CDR2 sequences are DFQATT and SNEGSKA (reference sequence). This clonotype appeared many times.

This receptor was taken from a woman aged 25 to 39 with Graves' hyperthyroidism that later progressed to Graves' ophthalmopathy. The source material was blood. This sequence joins TRBV20-1 and TRBJ2-7, with TRBD2 matching over 8 bases. The CDR3 here is CSASLQTGTSFSYEQYF. The CDR3 DNA reads TGCAGTGCTTCCTTACAAACAGGGACTAGTTTTTCCTACGAGCAGTACTTC.